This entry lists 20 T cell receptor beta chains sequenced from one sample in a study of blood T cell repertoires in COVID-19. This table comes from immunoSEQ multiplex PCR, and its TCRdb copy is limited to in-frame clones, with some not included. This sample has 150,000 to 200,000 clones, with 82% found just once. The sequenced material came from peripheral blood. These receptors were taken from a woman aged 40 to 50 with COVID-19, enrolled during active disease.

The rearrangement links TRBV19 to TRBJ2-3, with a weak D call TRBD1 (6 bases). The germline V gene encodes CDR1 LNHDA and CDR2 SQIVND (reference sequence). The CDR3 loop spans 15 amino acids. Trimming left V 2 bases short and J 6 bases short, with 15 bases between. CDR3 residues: CASSIPGQPTDTQYF. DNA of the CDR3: TGTGCCAGTAGTATACCCGGACAGCCGACGGATACGCAGTATTTT.

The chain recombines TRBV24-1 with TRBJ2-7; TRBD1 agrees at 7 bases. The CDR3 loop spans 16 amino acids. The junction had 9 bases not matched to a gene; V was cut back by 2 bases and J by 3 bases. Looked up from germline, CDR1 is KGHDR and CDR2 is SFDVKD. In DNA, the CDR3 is TGTGCCACCAGTGATTCCGCCCGGGGACAGATCTACGAGCAGTACTTC. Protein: CATSDSARGQIYEQYF.

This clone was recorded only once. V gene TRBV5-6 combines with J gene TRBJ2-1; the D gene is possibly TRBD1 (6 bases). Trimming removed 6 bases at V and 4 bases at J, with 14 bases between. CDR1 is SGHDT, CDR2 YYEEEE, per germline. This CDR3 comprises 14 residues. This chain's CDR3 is CASTRRTAYNEQFF. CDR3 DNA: TGTGCCAGCACCCGCCGGACAGCTTACAATGAGCAGTTCTTC. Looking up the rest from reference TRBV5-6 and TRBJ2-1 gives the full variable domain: DAGVTQSPTHLIKTRGQQVTLRCSPKSGHDTVSWYQQALGQGPQFIFQYYEEEERQRGNFPDRFSGHQFPNYSSELNVNALLLGDSALYLCASTRRTAYNEQFFGPGTRLTVL.

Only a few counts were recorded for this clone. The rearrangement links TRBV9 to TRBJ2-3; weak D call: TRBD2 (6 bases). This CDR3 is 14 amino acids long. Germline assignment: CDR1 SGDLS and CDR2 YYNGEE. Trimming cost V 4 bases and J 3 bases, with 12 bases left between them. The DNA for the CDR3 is TGTGCCAGCAGCCGGAGGGCCAGTACAGATACGCAGTATTTT. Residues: CASSRRASTDTQYF.

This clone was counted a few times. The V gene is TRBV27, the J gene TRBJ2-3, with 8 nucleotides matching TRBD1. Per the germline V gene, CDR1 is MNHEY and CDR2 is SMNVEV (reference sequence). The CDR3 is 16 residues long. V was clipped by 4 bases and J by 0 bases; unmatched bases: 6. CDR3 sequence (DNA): TGTGCCAGCAGTTCCAGGGGGCCCGGGAGCACAGATACGCAGTATTTT. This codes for CASSSRGPGSTDTQYF.

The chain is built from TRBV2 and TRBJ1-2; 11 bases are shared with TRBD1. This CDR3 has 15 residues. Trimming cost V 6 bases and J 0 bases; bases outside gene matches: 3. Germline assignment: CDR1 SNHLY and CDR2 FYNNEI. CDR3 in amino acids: CASRDRGQANYGYTF. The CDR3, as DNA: TGTGCCAGCAGGGACAGGGGGCAAGCTAACTATGGCTACACCTTC.

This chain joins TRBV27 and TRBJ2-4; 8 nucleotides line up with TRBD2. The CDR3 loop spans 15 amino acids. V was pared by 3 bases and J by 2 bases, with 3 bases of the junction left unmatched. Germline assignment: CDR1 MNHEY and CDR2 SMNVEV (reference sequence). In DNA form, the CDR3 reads TGTGCCAGCAGTTTCGGGAGGGGACCCAAAAACATTCAGTACTTC. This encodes CASSFGRGPKNIQYF.

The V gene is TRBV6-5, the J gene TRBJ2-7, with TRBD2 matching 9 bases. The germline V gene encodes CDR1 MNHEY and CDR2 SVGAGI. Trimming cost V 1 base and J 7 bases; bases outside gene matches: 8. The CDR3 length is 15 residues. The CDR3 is CASSYLLAGVGEQYF. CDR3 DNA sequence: TGTGCCAGCAGTTACTTATTAGCGGGAGTAGGTGAGCAGTACTTC.

CDR3 bases: TGCGCCAGCAGTCCGGCGGGAGGGCCCTACGAGCAGTACTTC. The encoded protein is CASSPAGGPYEQYF. V gene TRBV5-1 combines with J gene TRBJ2-7; 9 bases map to TRBD2. The CDR3 is made up of 14 amino acids. Per germline, CDR1 SGHRS and CDR2 YFSETQ. The trim removed 5 bases at V and 2 bases at J, leaving 5 bases unmatched.

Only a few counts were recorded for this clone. The CDR3 DNA follows: TGTGCCAGCAGCTTAGACAGGGGGAGTGGAAACACCATATATTTT. This encodes CASSLDRGSGNTIYF. This chain uses TRBV7-6 with TRBJ1-3; TRBD1 aligns across 8 bases. This CDR3 has 15 residues. CDR1 SGHVS and CDR2 FNYEAQ come from the germline V gene. V lost 1 base and J lost 3; bases outside the gene matches: 2.

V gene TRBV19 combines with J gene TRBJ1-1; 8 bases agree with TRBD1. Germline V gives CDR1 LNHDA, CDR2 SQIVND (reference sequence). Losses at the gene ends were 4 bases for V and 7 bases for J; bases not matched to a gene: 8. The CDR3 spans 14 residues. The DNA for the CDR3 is TGTGCCAGTAGTAAGGACAGGGCGGTTGGTGAAGCTTTCTTT. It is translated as CASSKDRAVGEAFF.

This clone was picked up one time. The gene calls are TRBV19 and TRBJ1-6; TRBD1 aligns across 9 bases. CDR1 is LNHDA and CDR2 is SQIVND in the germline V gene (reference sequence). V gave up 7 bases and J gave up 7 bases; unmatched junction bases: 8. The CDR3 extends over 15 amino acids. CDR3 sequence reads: CASKVGQGLNSPLHF. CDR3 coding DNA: TGTGCCAGTAAGGTGGGACAGGGCCTGAATTCACCCCTCCACTTT.

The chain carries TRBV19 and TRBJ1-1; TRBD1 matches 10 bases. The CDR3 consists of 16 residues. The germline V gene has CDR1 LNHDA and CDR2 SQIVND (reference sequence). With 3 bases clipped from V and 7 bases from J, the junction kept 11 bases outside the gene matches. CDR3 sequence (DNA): TGTGCCAGTAGTATTAGCTCGACAGGGGGCTGGGATGAAGCTTTCTTT. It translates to CASSISSTGGWDEAFF.

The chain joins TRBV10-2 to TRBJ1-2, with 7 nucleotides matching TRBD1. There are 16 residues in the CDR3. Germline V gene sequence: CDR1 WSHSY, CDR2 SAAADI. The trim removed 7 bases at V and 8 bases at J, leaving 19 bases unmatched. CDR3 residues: CASIPTTGVGAEGYTF. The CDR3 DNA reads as TGCGCCAGCATTCCAACCACAGGGGTCGGGGCGGAAGGCTACACCTTC.

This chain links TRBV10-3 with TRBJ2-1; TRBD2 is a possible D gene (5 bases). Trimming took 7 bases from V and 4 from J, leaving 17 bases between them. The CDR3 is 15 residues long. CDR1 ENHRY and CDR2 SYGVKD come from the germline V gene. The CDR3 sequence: CAITESLGLYNEQFF. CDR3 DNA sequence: TGTGCCATCACGGAATCCCTAGGACTGTACAATGAGCAGTTCTTC.

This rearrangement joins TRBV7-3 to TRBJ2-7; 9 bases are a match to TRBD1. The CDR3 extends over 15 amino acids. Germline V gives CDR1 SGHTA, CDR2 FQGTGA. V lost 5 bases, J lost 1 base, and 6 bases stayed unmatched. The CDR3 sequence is CASSRYRGQSYEQYV. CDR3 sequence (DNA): TGTGCCAGCAGCCGTTACAGGGGGCAGTCCTACGAGCAGTACGTC.

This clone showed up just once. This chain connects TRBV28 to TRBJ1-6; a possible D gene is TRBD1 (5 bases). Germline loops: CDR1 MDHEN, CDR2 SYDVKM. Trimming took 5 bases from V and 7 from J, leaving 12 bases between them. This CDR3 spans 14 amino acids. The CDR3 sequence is CASSDGGGNSPLHF. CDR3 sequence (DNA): TGTGCCAGCAGTGACGGCGGGGGAAATTCACCCCTCCACTTT.

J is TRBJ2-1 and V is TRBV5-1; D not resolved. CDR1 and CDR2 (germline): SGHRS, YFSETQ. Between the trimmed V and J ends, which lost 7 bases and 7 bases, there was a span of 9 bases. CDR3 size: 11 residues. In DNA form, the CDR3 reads TGCGCCAGCCGCCACAGTAATGAGCAGTTCTTC. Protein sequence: CASRHSNEQFF.

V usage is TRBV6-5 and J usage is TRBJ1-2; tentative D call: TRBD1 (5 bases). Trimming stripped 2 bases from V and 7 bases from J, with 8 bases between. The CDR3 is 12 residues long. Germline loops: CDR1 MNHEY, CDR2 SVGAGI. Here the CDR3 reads CASSYTQGGYTF. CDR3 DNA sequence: TGTGCCAGCAGTTACACCCAGGGTGGCTACACCTTC.

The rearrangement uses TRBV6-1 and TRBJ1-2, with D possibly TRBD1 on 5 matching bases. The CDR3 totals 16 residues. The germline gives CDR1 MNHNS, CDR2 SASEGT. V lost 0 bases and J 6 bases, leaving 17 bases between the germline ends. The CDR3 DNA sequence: TGTGCCAGCAGTGAAGCGATAGGGACTTCCAGGCATGGCTACACCTTC. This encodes CASSEAIGTSRHGYTF.